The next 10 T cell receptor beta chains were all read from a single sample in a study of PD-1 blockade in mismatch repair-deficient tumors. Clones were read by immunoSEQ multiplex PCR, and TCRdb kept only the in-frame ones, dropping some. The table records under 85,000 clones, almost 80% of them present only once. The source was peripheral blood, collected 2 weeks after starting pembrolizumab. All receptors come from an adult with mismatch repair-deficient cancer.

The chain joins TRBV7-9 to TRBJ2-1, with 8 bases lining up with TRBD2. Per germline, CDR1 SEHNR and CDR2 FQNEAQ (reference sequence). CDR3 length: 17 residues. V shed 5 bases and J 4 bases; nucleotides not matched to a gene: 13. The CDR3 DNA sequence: TGTGCCAGCAGCGCGCGAGCGGGAGAGGCCCTATACAATGAGCAGTTCTTC. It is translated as CASSARAGEALYNEQFF.

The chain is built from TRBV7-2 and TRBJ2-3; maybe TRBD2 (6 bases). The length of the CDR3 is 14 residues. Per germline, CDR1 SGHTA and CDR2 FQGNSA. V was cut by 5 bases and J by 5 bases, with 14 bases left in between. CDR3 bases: TGTGCCAGCAGCAGACTAGTTCTAGTAGATACGCAGTATTTT. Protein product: CASSRLVLVDTQYF.

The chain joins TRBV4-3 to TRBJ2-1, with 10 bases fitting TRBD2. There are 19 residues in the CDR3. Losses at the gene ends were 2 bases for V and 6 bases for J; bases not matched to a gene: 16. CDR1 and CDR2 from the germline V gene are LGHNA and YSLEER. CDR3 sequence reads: CASSQMGLGSGRIGNEQFF. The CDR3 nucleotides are TGCGCCAGCAGCCAAATGGGTCTCGGTAGCGGGAGGATAGGCAATGAGCAGTTCTTC.

The CDR3 region has the DNA TGTGCCTGGAGGGAACATAGTGGCTACTCTGAAGCTTTCTTT. Translating gives CAWREHSGYSEAFF. This chain joins TRBV30 and TRBJ1-1, with D unresolved. The CDR3 spans 14 residues. CDR1 and CDR2 (germline): GTSNPN, SVGIG (reference sequence). The V and J ends lost 3 bases and 6 bases respectively, with 17 bases between them.

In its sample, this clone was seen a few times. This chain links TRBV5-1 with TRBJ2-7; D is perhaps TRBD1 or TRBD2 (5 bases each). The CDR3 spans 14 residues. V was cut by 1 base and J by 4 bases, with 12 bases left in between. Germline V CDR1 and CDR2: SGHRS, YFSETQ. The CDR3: CASSLMGDVYEQYF. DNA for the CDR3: TGCGCCAGCAGCTTGATGGGGGATGTATACGAGCAGTACTTC.

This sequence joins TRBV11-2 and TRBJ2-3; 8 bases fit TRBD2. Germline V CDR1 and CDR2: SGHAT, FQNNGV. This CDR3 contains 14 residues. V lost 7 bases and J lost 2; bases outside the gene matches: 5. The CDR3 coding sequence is TGTGCCAGCACCGGGGGGGTCGACACAGATACGCAGTATTTT. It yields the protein CASTGGVDTDTQYF.

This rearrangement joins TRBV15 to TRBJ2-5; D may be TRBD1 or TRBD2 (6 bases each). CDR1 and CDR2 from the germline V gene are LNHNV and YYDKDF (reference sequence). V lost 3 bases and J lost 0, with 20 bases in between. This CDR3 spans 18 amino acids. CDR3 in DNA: TGTGCCACCAGCAGGCTCAGAACAGCAGGGGACTACCAAGAGACCCAGTACTTC. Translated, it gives CATSRLRTAGDYQETQYF.

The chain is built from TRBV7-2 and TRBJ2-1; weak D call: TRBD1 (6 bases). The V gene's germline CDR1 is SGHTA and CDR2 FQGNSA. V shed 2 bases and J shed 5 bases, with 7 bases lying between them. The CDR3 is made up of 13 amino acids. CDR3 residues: CASSLWDNNEQFF. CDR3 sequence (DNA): TGTGCCAGCAGCTTATGGGACAACAATGAGCAGTTCTTC. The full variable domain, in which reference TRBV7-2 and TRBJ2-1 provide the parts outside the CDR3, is GAGVSQSPSNKVTEKGKDVELRCDPISGHTALYWYRQSLGQGLEFLIYFQGNSAPDKSGLPSDRFSAERTGGSVSTLTIQRTQQEDSAVYLCASSLWDNNEQFFGPGTRLTVL.

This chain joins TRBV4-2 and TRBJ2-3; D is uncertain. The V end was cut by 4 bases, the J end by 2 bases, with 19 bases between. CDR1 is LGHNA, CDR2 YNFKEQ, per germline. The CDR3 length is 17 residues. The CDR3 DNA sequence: TGTGCCAGCAGCCCGATCGGTGGCGCAGGTACCACAGATACGCAGTATTTT. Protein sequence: CASSPIGGAGTTDTQYF.

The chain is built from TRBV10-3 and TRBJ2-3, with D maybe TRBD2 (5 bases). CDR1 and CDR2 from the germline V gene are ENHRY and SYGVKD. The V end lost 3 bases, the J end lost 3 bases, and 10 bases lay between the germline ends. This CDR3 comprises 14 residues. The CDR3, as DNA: TGTGCCATCAGTGATCCCTCGGGAACAGATACGCAGTATTTT. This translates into CAISDPSGTDTQYF.